These 20 T cell receptor beta chains were sequenced from one sample in a study of T-cell reconstitution after alpha-beta-depleted transplantation in children. As it was prepared, the TCRbeta library received unique molecular identifiers. TCRdb independently ran MiXCR on the PCR reads; one entry per CDR3 protein. This sample carries just over 350,000 distinct CDR3 sequences, less than 15% of them seen once, and the ten largest clones take 4.3%. The specimen was PBMCs, collected from the stem cell graft. These receptor sequences come from a human donor who donated a stem cell graft to a child with Fanconi anemia.

The chain is built from TRBV23-1 and TRBJ2-1, with D perhaps TRBD1 (5 bases). TRBV23-1 is an ORF for which the function is uncertain. This CDR3 contains 16 residues. V shed 6 bases and J shed 4 bases, with 19 bases lying between them. Here the CDR3 reads CASRDTTGPPYNEQFF. The DNA for the CDR3 is TGCGCCAGCAGGGATACAACAGGTCCGCCTTACAATGAGCAGTTCTTC.

Ten or more counts support this clonotype. The chain has TRBV5-1 and TRBJ2-2, with D hard to call. Germline-derived CDR1 and CDR2 are SGHRS and YFSETQ. The CDR3 is 14 residues long. V was clipped by 0 bases and J by 1 base, with 4 bases between them. The CDR3 DNA follows: TGCGCCAGCAGCTTGGGAAAGAACACCGGGGAGCTGTTTTTT. Amino acid sequence: CASSLGKNTGELFF.

This clonotype appeared a few times. The CDR3 is CASSQGQGVRTGELFF. CDR3 sequence (DNA): TGCGCCAGCAGCCAGGGACAGGGTGTAAGGACCGGGGAGCTGTTTTTT. The rearrangement links TRBV4-3 to TRBJ2-2; 9 bases are a match to TRBD1. V shed 3 bases, J shed 5 bases, and the junction held 7 bases outside the gene matches. Germline V lookup: CDR1 LGHNA, CDR2 YSLEER. This CDR3 spans 16 amino acids.

This clonotype showed up just a few times. This chain connects TRBV2 to TRBJ2-1, with D possibly being TRBD2 (6 bases). Trimming removed 9 bases from V and 5 bases from J, with 11 bases in between. CDR1 and CDR2 (germline): SNHLY, FYNNEI. This CDR3 spans 12 amino acids. As DNA, the CDR3 is TGTGCCAGTGTGGAGGGTAACAATGAGCAGTTCTTC. Amino acid sequence: CASVEGNNEQFF. Based on the CDR3 plus reference TRBV2 and TRBJ2-1, the full variable domain is EPEVTQTPSHQVTQMGQEVILRCVPISNHLYFYWYRQILGQKVEFLVSFYNNEISEKSEIFDDQFSVERPDGSNFTLKIRSTKLEDSAMYFCASVEGNNEQFFGPGTRLTVL.

This clonotype was counted only a few times. This chain links TRBV28 with TRBJ2-5; 8 bases align to TRBD2. The germline V gene has CDR1 MDHEN and CDR2 SYDVKM. Trimming at V came to 5 bases and at J to 5 bases, leaving 10 bases not matched to a gene. The CDR3 length is 15 residues. CDR3 region: CASSLRTSWRETQYF. The CDR3 DNA reads TGTGCCAGCAGTCTACGGACTAGCTGGAGGGAGACCCAGTACTTC.

With regard to this clonotype: The CDR3 carries no conserved terminal phenylalanine or tryptophan, so it likely arises from a read error. The V call is TRBV6-1, the J call TRBJ1-1, with D unresolved. The ends were cut back, 3 bases at V and 1 base at J, with 9 bases in the middle. The CDR3 runs to 14 residues. CDR1 and CDR2 from the germline V gene are MNHNS and SASEGT. The CDR3 nucleotides read TGTGCCAGCAGTGATCAAGTGGAGAACACTGAAGCTTTCTAT. Its protein product is CASSDQVENTEAFY.

The rearrangement uses TRBV5-1 and TRBJ2-5; D remains unclear. The CDR3 is 15 residues long. V lost 5 bases to trimming and J lost 3 bases, with 17 bases between them. Germline V gene lookup returns CDR1 SGHRS and CDR2 YFSETQ. CDR3 sequence: CASSAPESDEETQYF. CDR3 sequence (DNA): TGCGCCAGCAGTGCCCCGGAGTCAGATGAAGAGACCCAGTACTTC.

This clonotype has at least ten counts. V is TRBV28 and J is TRBJ1-2, with D hard to call. The CDR3 loop spans 11 amino acids. Germline V gene sequence: CDR1 MDHEN, CDR2 SYDVKM. Trimming stripped 4 bases from V and 8 bases from J, with 8 bases between. Here the CDR3 DNA reads TGTGCCAGCAGTTCCTCTAGCGGCTACACCTTC. This gives the protein CASSSSSGYTF.

This clonotype has a count of ten or more. The chain combines TRBV5-5 with TRBJ1-2; D perhaps matches TRBD1 (5 bases). Trimming left V 1 base short and J 0 bases short, with 13 bases between. Per germline, CDR1 SGHKS and CDR2 YYEKEE (reference sequence). This CDR3 spans 16 amino acids. The CDR3, as DNA: TGTGCCAGCAGCTTGCGGGAGGGGAAGGCTAACTATGGCTACACCTTC. Translation: CASSLREGKANYGYTF.

V and J are TRBV6-5 and TRBJ2-5, with no clear D. Deletions cut 5 bases from V and 3 bases from J, with 7 bases between. This CDR3 is built from 12 residues. CDR1 and CDR2 (germline): MNHEY, SVGAGI. The CDR3, as DNA: TGTGCCAGCAGTAGGATGAAAGAGACCCAGTACTTC. Its translation: CASSRMKETQYF.

The CDR3 DNA follows: TGTGCCAGCAGTTACCCGGACCGACCCGGAAACACCATATATTTT. It specifies CASSYPDRPGNTIYF. V is TRBV6-5 and J is TRBJ1-3; no firm D call. The CDR3 spans 15 residues. V was clipped by 2 bases and J by 4 bases, with 12 bases between them. Per the germline V gene, CDR1 is MNHEY and CDR2 is SVGAGI.

This clonotype was counted only a few times. CDR3 amino acids: CASRGQGRDEQFF. CDR3 DNA sequence: TGTGCCAGCAGGGGACAGGGGAGGGATGAGCAGTTCTTC. The chain links TRBV5-6 to TRBJ2-1; TRBD1 agrees at 10 bases. The CDR3 runs to 13 residues. V lost 5 bases to trimming and J lost 8 bases; unmatched junction nucleotides: 4. Germline V CDR1 and CDR2: SGHDT, YYEEEE.

This clonotype has more than one count but fewer than ten. The rearrangement joins TRBV29-1 to TRBJ2-3; D unclear. With 3 bases removed from V and 1 base from J, the gap between germline ends came to 8 bases. The CDR3 contains 13 residues. Germline CDR1 and CDR2: SQVTM and ANQGSEA. CDR3: CSVDSEGTDTQYF. The CDR3 coding sequence is TGCAGCGTTGATAGTGAGGGCACAGATACGCAGTATTTT.

In this sample, this clonotype turned up many times. This rearrangement joins TRBV28 to TRBJ2-3, with TRBD2 identical over 7 bases. Germline-derived CDR1 and CDR2 are MDHEN and SYDVKM. The CDR3 loop spans 14 amino acids. The V segment lost 1 base and the J segment 4 bases; nucleotides outside the gene matches: 2. CDR3: CASSLYRGADTQYF. Here the CDR3 DNA reads TGTGCCAGCAGTTTATACCGGGGGGCAGATACGCAGTATTTT.

This clonotype was counted ten times or more. The chain has TRBV25-1 and TRBJ1-1; 7 positions agree with TRBD1. Unmatched junction bases numbered 6, after V lost 8 bases and J lost 3 bases. This CDR3 is built from 13 residues. CDR1 MGHDK and CDR2 SYGVNS come from the germline V gene. CDR3 protein: CASAPTGDTEAFF. CDR3 bases: TGTGCCAGCGCCCCCACAGGGGACACTGAAGCTTTCTTT.

This clonotype has ten or more counts. The chain joins TRBV12-3 or TRBV12-4 to TRBJ1-2, with D tentatively TRBD1 (5 bases). Deletions cut 5 bases from V and 3 bases from J, with 7 bases between. This CDR3 is 12 amino acids long. CDR3 DNA: TGTGCCAGCAGTGTCAGGGACTATGGCTACACCTTC. It codes for CASSVRDYGYTF.

The chain recombines TRBV12-3 or TRBV12-4 with TRBJ2-5, with TRBD2 matching over 10 bases. The CDR3 is 13 amino acids. The ends lost 7 bases at V and 4 bases at J; junction bases unmatched: 3. This CDR3 is CASTLAGVETQYF. CDR3 nucleotide sequence: TGTGCCAGCACCCTAGCGGGAGTAGAGACCCAGTACTTC.

This clonotype was detected a few times. The DNA for the CDR3 is TGCGCCAGCAGTATTGGGGGGACGGGAAACACCATATATTTT. Its protein is CASSIGGTGNTIYF. The gene calls are TRBV5-1 and TRBJ1-3, with TRBD1 as a possible D gene (5 bases). The V end lost 5 bases, the J end lost 4 bases, and 13 bases lay between the germline ends. This CDR3 comprises 14 residues. Germline CDR1 reads SGHRS; CDR2 reads YFSETQ.

This clonotype was seen many times. The chain joins TRBV28 to TRBJ1-1; weak D call: TRBD1 (5 bases). Germline CDR1 MDHEN, CDR2 SYDVKM. The CDR3 has 13 amino acids. Trimming cost V 3 bases and J 7 bases, with 12 bases left between them. In DNA, the CDR3 is TGTGCCAGCAGTTTGAAAGGGGAGGATGAAGCTTTCTTT. Protein: CASSLKGEDEAFF.

The genes are TRBV24-1 and TRBJ2-5; D is uncertain. V was cut by 4 bases and J by 2 bases, with 16 bases left in between. Per the germline V gene, CDR1 is KGHDR and CDR2 is SFDVKD. The CDR3 is 16 amino acids. The CDR3 loop reads CATSDATSDFQETQYF. Here the CDR3 DNA reads TGTGCCACCAGTGACGCGACATCGGATTTTCAAGAGACCCAGTACTTC.